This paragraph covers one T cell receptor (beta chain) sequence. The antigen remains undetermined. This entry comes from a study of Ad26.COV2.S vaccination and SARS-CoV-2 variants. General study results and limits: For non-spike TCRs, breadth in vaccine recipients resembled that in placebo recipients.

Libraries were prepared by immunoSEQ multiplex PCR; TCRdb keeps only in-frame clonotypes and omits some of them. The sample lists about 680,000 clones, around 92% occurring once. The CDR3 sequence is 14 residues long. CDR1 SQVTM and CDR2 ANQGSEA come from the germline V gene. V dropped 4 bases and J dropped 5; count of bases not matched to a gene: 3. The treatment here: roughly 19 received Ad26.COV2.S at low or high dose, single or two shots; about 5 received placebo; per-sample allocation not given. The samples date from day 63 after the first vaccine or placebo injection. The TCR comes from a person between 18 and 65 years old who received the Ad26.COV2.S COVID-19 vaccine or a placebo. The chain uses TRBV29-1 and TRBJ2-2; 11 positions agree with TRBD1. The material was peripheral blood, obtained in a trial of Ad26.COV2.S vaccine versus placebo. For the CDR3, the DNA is TGCAGCGTTGTCGGACAGGGGGCTACCGGGGAGCTGTTTTTT. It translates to CSVVGQGATGELFF.